The subject of this entry is one TCR beta chain. Its antigen is currently unknown. This entry belongs to a study of OX40 agonist ivuxolimab in advanced cancers. Whole-study context: Past anti-PD-1, anti-PD-L1 or anti-CTLA-4 therapy was accepted, and 40% to 50% had received some.

Germline V gives CDR1 LGHNA, CDR2 YNFKEQ. Trimming stripped 0 bases from V and 8 bases from J, with 11 bases between. The CDR3 runs 14 residues. Blood sampling was done at baseline, cycle 4 day 1, and cycle 7 day 1. Sequenced by immunoSEQ multiplex PCR; TCRdb stores in-frame clones only, minus some. Of over 75,000 clones listed, around 88% were seen once; the top ten hold 1.3% to 1.5%. General study points: In a subset of nonresponders, normalized T-cell clonal expansion was also low.

The genes are TRBV4-2 and TRBJ1-3; D uncertain. The clonotype was recovered from an adult with an advanced solid tumor such as melanoma, head and neck, liver or kidney cancer. The sample consisted of CD4+ or CD8+ T cells sorted from blood, taken in a trial of the OX40 agonist ivuxolimab. The CDR3 protein is CASSQDIGRDTIYF. Written as DNA, the CDR3 is TGTGCCAGCAGCCAAGACATCGGGCGGGACACCATATATTTT.